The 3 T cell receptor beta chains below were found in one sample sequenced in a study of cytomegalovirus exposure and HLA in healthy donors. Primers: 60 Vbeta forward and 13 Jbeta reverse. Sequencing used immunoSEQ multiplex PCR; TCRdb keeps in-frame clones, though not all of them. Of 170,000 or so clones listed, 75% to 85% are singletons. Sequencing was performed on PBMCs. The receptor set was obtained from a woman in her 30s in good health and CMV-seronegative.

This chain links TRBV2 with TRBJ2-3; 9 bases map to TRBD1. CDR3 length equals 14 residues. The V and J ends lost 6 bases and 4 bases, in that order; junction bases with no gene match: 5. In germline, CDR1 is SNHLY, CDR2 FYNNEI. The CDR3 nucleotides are TGTGCCAGCAGGGACAGGGGTGGGGCAGATACGCAGTATTTT. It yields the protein CASRDRGGADTQYF.

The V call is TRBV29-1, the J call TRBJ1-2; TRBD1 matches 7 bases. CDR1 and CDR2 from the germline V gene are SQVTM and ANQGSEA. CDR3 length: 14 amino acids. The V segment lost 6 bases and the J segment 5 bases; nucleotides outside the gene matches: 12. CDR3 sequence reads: CSVTGTAAPYGYTF. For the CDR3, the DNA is TGCAGCGTGACCGGGACAGCGGCACCATATGGCTACACCTTC.

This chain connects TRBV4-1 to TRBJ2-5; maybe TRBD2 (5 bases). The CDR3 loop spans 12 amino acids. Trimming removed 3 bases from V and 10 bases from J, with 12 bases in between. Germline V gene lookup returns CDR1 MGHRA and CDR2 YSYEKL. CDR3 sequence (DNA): TGCGCCAGCAGCCAGGACGGAGGAAACCAGTACTTC. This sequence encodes CASSQDGGNQYF.